This T cell receptor beta chain was observed in a study of cytomegalovirus exposure and HLA in healthy donors. A single count supports this clone. V was pared by 11 bases and J by 3 bases, with 8 bases of the junction left unmatched. This CDR3 comprises 13 residues. Germline V gene data show CDR1 as SNHLY and CDR2 as FYNNEI. 60 Vbeta and 13 Jbeta primers were used in PCR. Measured with immunoSEQ multiplex PCR; TCRdb has only the in-frame clones, and not every one. In the table there are about 140,000 clones, roughly 85% of which are singletons. The clonotype was recovered from a man aged 35 to 55 in good health and CMV-seropositive. This chain links TRBV2 with TRBJ2-7; TRBD1 matches 9 bases. The specimen sequenced was PBMCs. The CDR3: CAGSGTGIYEQYF. In DNA, the CDR3 is TGTGCCGGATCCGGGACAGGGATCTACGAGCAGTACTTC.